Following are 32 T cell receptor beta chains from one sample sequenced in a study of T-cell reconstitution after alpha-beta-depleted transplantation in children. It was with unique molecular identifiers that the TCRbeta library was prepared. TCRdb ran MiXCR on the PCR reads and lists one entry per CDR3 protein. The sample holds 600,000 to 700,000 distinct CDR3 sequences; around 16% are singletons and the top ten take 1.1%. Sequencing was performed on PBMCs from the stem cell graft donor, taken from the stem cell graft. All receptors come from a human donor who donated a stem cell graft to a child with acute myeloid leukemia.

This clonotype was found many times. The genes are TRBV11-2 and TRBJ2-5, with D perhaps TRBD1 (6 bases). V was pared by 1 base and J by 5 bases, with 23 bases between. The CDR3 covers 18 residues. Germline V gives CDR1 SGHAT, CDR2 FQNNGV. The DNA of the CDR3 is TGTGCCAGCAGCTTAGGTCCCCAACTTCACAGGGATCGGGAGACCCAGTACTTC. As protein: CASSLGPQLHRDRETQYF. Complete variable domain (other parts from reference TRBV11-2 and TRBJ2-5): EAGVAQSPRYKIIEKRQSVAFWCNPISGHATLYWYQQILGQGPKLLIQFQNNGVVDDSQLPKDRFSAERLKGVDSTLKIQPAKLEDSAVYLCASSLGPQLHRDRETQYFGPGTRLLVL.

This clonotype has ten or more counts. The chain links TRBV5-6 to TRBJ2-3; D gene ambiguous. Germline V gene data show CDR1 as SGHDT and CDR2 as YYEEEE. The V gene lost 3 bases and the J gene lost 3 bases, with 8 bases spanning the gap. This CDR3 is built from 13 residues. The CDR3 region has the DNA TGTGCCAGCAGCTCTCCATGGACAGATACGCAGTATTTT. Translated, it gives CASSSPWTDTQYF.

This clonotype was observed a handful of times. CDR3 DNA sequence: TGCGCCAGCAGCTCCGGGGGGGGCAGCAATCAGCCCCAGCATTTT. Its translation: CASSSGGGSNQPQHF. V is TRBV5-1 and J is TRBJ1-5, with D maybe TRBD1 (6 bases). V lost 3 bases, J lost 1 base, and 11 bases lay in between. CDR1 is SGHRS and CDR2 is YFSETQ in the germline V gene. This CDR3 contains 15 residues.

This clonotype was counted a few times. The genes are TRBV7-2 and TRBJ1-1; a weak D match, TRBD1 (6 bases). Deletions cut 6 bases from V and 5 bases from J, with 16 bases between. Germline V gene sequence: CDR1 SGHTA, CDR2 FQGNSA. CDR3 length: 14 amino acids. The CDR3 nucleotides are TGTGCCAGCAGTACCGAGACAGGACCTACTGAAGCTTTCTTT. Protein sequence: CASSTETGPTEAFF.

The J gene is TRBJ2-6, the V gene TRBV12-3 or TRBV12-4; D may be TRBD2 (6 bases). V dropped 5 bases and J dropped 0 bases, with 17 bases sitting between them. The CDR3 extends over 18 amino acids. CDR3: CASSPVRRGYSGANVLTF. The CDR3 coding sequence is TGTGCCAGCAGTCCCGTTCGGCGGGGTTACTCTGGGGCCAACGTCCTGACTTTC.

This clonotype was picked up a small number of times. J is TRBJ1-1 and V is TRBV11-2, with no clear D. The V gene lost 3 bases and the J gene lost 1 base, with 12 bases spanning the gap. There are 15 residues in the CDR3. Germline-derived CDR1 and CDR2 are SGHAT and FQNNGV. The CDR3 is CASSFSGGSNTEAFF. Written as DNA, the CDR3 is TGTGCCAGCAGCTTCTCAGGCGGCTCGAACACTGAAGCTTTCTTT. Looking up the rest from reference TRBV11-2 and TRBJ1-1 gives the full variable domain: EAGVAQSPRYKIIEKRQSVAFWCNPISGHATLYWYQQILGQGPKLLIQFQNNGVVDDSQLPKDRFSAERLKGVDSTLKIQPAKLEDSAVYLCASSFSGGSNTEAFFGQGTRLTVV.

The table lists this clonotype with a few counts. This sequence joins TRBV5-6 and TRBJ2-7; perhaps TRBD2 as D (7 bases). Germline assignment: CDR1 SGHDT and CDR2 YYEEEE. CDR3 length: 15 amino acids. V lost 2 bases and J lost 3, with 15 bases in between. The CDR3 reads CASSLFGGPYYEQYF. CDR3 nucleotide sequence: TGTGCCAGCAGCTTATTCGGGGGGCCATACTACGAGCAGTACTTC.

The chain employs TRBV20-1 and TRBJ2-1; 16 bases line up with TRBD2. This CDR3 is built from 17 residues. J was trimmed by 9 bases and V by 6 bases; bases with no gene match: 14. CDR1 is DFQATT, CDR2 SNEGSKA, per germline (reference sequence). CDR3 sequence (DNA): TGCAGTGCCCCGAAACCGGGACTAGCGGGGGGGCGCGGTGAGCAGTTCTTC. This encodes CSAPKPGLAGGRGEQFF.

This clonotype was picked up a small number of times. V gene TRBV7-9 combines with J gene TRBJ2-7; D is ambiguous. CDR3 length: 13 amino acids. V shed 4 bases and J shed 3 bases, with 10 bases lying between them. Per germline, CDR1 SEHNR and CDR2 FQNEAQ (reference sequence). This CDR3 reads CASSSTEVYEQYF. The CDR3 DNA follows: TGTGCCAGCAGCTCAACCGAGGTCTACGAGCAGTACTTC. The whole variable domain, remainder taken from reference TRBV7-9 and TRBJ2-7, is DTGVSQNPRHKITKRGQNVTFRCDPISEHNRLYWYRQTLGQGPEFLTYFQNEAQLEKSRLLSDRFSAERPKGSFSTLEIQRTEQGDSAMYLCASSSTEVYEQYFGPGTRLTVT.

This clonotype was seen at least ten times. The V gene is TRBV10-2, the J gene TRBJ1-6; D not resolved. CDR1 and CDR2 from the germline V gene are WSHSY and SAAADI. V gave up 2 bases and J gave up 7 bases, with 9 bases separating them. The CDR3 is made up of 14 amino acids. CDR3: CASSELGNNSPLHF. CDR3 in DNA: TGCGCCAGCAGTGAGCTAGGGAACAATTCACCCCTCCACTTT.

This rearrangement joins TRBV20-1 to TRBJ2-3; D call uncertain. The length of the CDR3 is 18 residues. CDR1 and CDR2 (germline): DFQATT, SNEGSKA (reference sequence). V was cut by 3 bases and J by 0 bases, with 22 bases left in between. This CDR3 reads CSASSGYLKTFSTDTQYF. CDR3 bases: TGCAGTGCTAGTTCCGGGTACCTTAAGACTTTCAGCACAGATACGCAGTATTTT.

This clonotype was detected only a few times. The V call is TRBV20-1, the J call TRBJ1-5, with a possible D match to TRBD1 (6 bases). The germline V and J ends were trimmed by 4 bases and 2 bases, with 12 bases remaining between them. This CDR3 has 14 residues. Germline CDR1 DFQATT, CDR2 SNEGSKA (reference sequence). The CDR3 bases are TGCAGTGCTACCGGACAGCTCGGCAATCAGCCCCAGCATTTT. This gives the protein CSATGQLGNQPQHF.

The table lists this clonotype with many counts. The V gene is TRBV20-1, the J gene TRBJ1-5, with D uncertain. The V gene's germline CDR1 is DFQATT and CDR2 SNEGSKA (reference sequence). Trimming left V 5 bases short and J 7 bases short, with 12 bases between. This CDR3 is built from 12 residues. The CDR3 sequence: CSARSPTQPQHF. For the CDR3, the DNA is TGCAGTGCTCGATCCCCCACCCAGCCCCAGCATTTT.

The V gene is TRBV27, the J gene TRBJ2-7; D is unresolved. CDR1 and CDR2 (germline): MNHEY, SMNVEV (reference sequence). V shed 5 bases and J shed 3 bases, with 11 bases lying between them. This CDR3 region has 13 residues. The CDR3 sequence: CASSPRNGYEQYF. CDR3 DNA: TGTGCCAGCAGTCCCAGGAATGGCTACGAGCAGTACTTC.

At least ten counts were recorded for this clonotype. The chain uses TRBV6-5 and TRBJ1-2; tentative D call: TRBD1 (5 bases). The CDR3 runs 15 residues. The germline CDR1 and CDR2 sequences are MNHEY and SVGAGI. V dropped 6 bases and J dropped 3 bases, with 17 bases sitting between them. CDR3 sequence (DNA): TGTGCCAGCAGCCCTGGGACTCTGGTGGACTATGGCTACACCTTC. This sequence encodes CASSPGTLVDYGYTF.

There are a few counts of this clonotype. J is TRBJ1-1 and V is TRBV4-1; no clear D. Germline loops: CDR1 MGHRA, CDR2 YSYEKL. There are 11 residues in the CDR3. V was shortened by 3 bases and J by 5 bases, with 4 bases between the two germline ends. CDR3 loop: CASSHLTEAFF. The CDR3 DNA sequence: TGCGCCAGCAGCCACCTGACTGAAGCTTTCTTT.

This chain connects TRBV7-2 to TRBJ2-5, with 8 nucleotides matching TRBD1. The CDR3 contains 16 residues. Germline CDR1 and CDR2: SGHTA and FQGNSA. The ends lost 2 bases at V and 0 bases at J; junction bases unmatched: 5. In DNA form, the CDR3 reads TGTGCCAGCAGCTTAACCCACAGGGGGTACCAAGAGACCCAGTACTTC. Its translation: CASSLTHRGYQETQYF.

The chain recombines TRBV3-1 with TRBJ1-2; D perhaps matches TRBD1 (5 bases). Trimming removed 4 bases from V and 2 bases from J, with 14 bases in between. Per the germline V gene, CDR1 is LGHDT and CDR2 is YNNKEL (reference sequence). This CDR3 comprises 15 residues. The CDR3 DNA follows: TGTGCCAGCAGCCGGGACGCCCAGGGCAACTATGGCTACACCTTC. Amino acids: CASSRDAQGNYGYTF.

This clonotype was detected ten times or more. J is TRBJ1-6 and V is TRBV20-1, with 10 bases aligning to TRBD1. The CDR3 is made up of 16 amino acids. Germline-derived CDR1 and CDR2 are DFQATT and SNEGSKA (reference sequence). The J segment lost 1 base and the V segment lost 5 bases, leaving 5 bases of the junction unmatched. In DNA, the CDR3 is TGCAGTGCTCCTCGGACAGGGGGGTCCTATAATTCACCCCTCCACTTT. Residues: CSAPRTGGSYNSPLHF.

This clonotype was counted ten times or more. The J gene is TRBJ2-1, the V gene TRBV20-1; no clear D. The V end was cut by 1 base, the J end by 3 bases, with 7 bases between. Germline CDR1 DFQATT, CDR2 SNEGSKA (reference sequence). The CDR3 consists of 13 residues. In DNA, the CDR3 is TGCAGTGCTAGAGTGTCCTACTACAATGAGCAGTTCTTC. It codes for CSARVSYYNEQFF.

The V and J genes are TRBV20-1 and TRBJ2-5, with TRBD2 matching over 10 bases. Germline loops: CDR1 DFQATT, CDR2 SNEGSKA (reference sequence). V shed 2 bases and J 5 bases; nucleotides not matched to a gene: 8. This CDR3 has 15 residues. CDR3 region: CSARNSGGAGETQYF. The CDR3 DNA follows: TGCAGTGCTAGAAACAGCGGGGGGGCGGGGGAGACCCAGTACTTC.

The V call is TRBV3-1, the J call TRBJ2-7; D gene ambiguous. CDR3 length: 12 amino acids. Germline assignment: CDR1 LGHDT and CDR2 YNNKEL (reference sequence). V was clipped by 1 base and J by 6 bases, with 7 bases between them. CDR3 DNA sequence: TGTGCCAGCAGCCAAGGGGTTGGCGAGCAGTACGTC. Its protein is CASSQGVGEQYV.

Ten or more counts support this clonotype. The chain has TRBV20-1 and TRBJ2-1; the D gene is possibly TRBD2 (5 bases). V lost 3 bases and J lost 4, with 19 bases in between. CDR3 length: 16 residues. Germline loops: CDR1 DFQATT, CDR2 SNEGSKA (reference sequence). CDR3 in amino acids: CSASPRTARRYNEQFF. Written as DNA, the CDR3 is TGCAGTGCTAGCCCCCGGACTGCAAGGCGGTACAATGAGCAGTTCTTC.

The chain carries TRBV24-1 and TRBJ1-2; D unresolved. The CDR3 is 15 residues long. Trimming took 0 bases from V and 0 from J, leaving 7 bases between them. Germline loops: CDR1 KGHDR, CDR2 SFDVKD. CDR3 DNA: TGTGCCACCAGTGATTTGGACGGGCCTAACTATGGCTACACCTTC. Translating gives CATSDLDGPNYGYTF.

A few counts support this clonotype. The rearrangement joins TRBV5-1 to TRBJ2-2; D not resolved. Germline assignment: CDR1 SGHRS and CDR2 YFSETQ. Trimming took 2 bases from V and 1 from J, leaving 15 bases between them. The length of the CDR3 is 17 residues. The chain's CDR3 is CASSFSHSLKNTGELFF. CDR3 DNA sequence: TGCGCCAGCAGCTTCTCCCACAGCCTGAAGAACACCGGGGAGCTGTTTTTT. The whole variable domain, remainder taken from reference TRBV5-1 and TRBJ2-2, is KAGVTQTPRYLIKTRGQQVTLSCSPISGHRSVSWYQQTPGQGLQFLFEYFSETQRNKGNFPGRFSGRQFSNSRSEMNVSTLELGDSALYLCASSFSHSLKNTGELFFGEGSRLTVL.

This sequence joins TRBV7-8 and TRBJ2-5; TRBD2 agrees at 8 bases. V was pared by 5 bases and J by 4 bases, with 9 bases of the junction left unmatched. Germline V CDR1 and CDR2: SGHVS, FQNEAQ. The CDR3 runs 15 residues. CDR3 in amino acids: CASSEPGLVGETQYF. The DNA for the CDR3 is TGTGCCAGCAGCGAACCGGGACTAGTGGGAGAGACCCAGTACTTC. Drawing the rest from reference TRBV7-8 and TRBJ2-5, the complete variable domain is GAGVSQSPRYKVAKRGQDVALRCDPISGHVSLFWYQQALGQGPEFLTYFQNEAQLDKSGLPSDRFFAERPEGSVSTLKIQRTQQEDSAVYLCASSEPGLVGETQYFGPGTRLLVL.

This clonotype was seen at least ten times. The chain combines TRBV20-1 with TRBJ1-6, with D uncertain. Germline lookup yields CDR1 DFQATT and CDR2 SNEGSKA (reference sequence). V dropped 0 bases and J dropped 6 bases, with 0 bases sitting between them. The CDR3 consists of 11 residues. The CDR3 spells CSARDNSPLHF. In DNA, the CDR3 is TGCAGTGCTAGAGATAATTCACCCCTCCACTTT.

Comment on this clonotype: With a much larger clone just one base away, this may be a read error. V usage is TRBV5-1 and J usage is TRBJ1-1; 7 bases fit TRBD1. The CDR3 spans 14 residues. Germline CDR1 reads SGHRS; CDR2 reads YFSETQ. In DNA, the CDR3 is TGCGCCAGCAGCTTGGACAGGGGTGACACTGATGCTTTCTTT. Translated, it gives CASSLDRGDTDAFF.

The V gene is TRBV30, the J gene TRBJ1-1; 7 bases line up with TRBD1. Trimming removed 3 bases from V and 4 bases from J; junction bases left unmatched: 5. Germline V gene sequence: CDR1 GTSNPN, CDR2 SVGIG (reference sequence). This CDR3 spans 13 amino acids. The CDR3 region has the DNA TGTGCCTGGAGGACAGGGTATCCCACTGAAGCTTTCTTT. Protein product: CAWRTGYPTEAFF.

Ten or more counts support this clonotype. The chain is built from TRBV20-1 and TRBJ2-1, with D unclear. CDR1 and CDR2 (germline): DFQATT, SNEGSKA (reference sequence). This CDR3 spans 14 amino acids. Deletions cut 1 base from V and 1 base from J, with 8 bases between. The CDR3 DNA follows: TGCAGTGCTAGAGCAGCGACTTCCTACAATGAGCAGTTCTTC. It specifies CSARAATSYNEQFF.

This clonotype was seen many times. The J gene is TRBJ2-1, the V gene TRBV6-6, with 8 nucleotides matching TRBD1. CDR1 is MNHNY, CDR2 SVGAGI, per germline (reference sequence). CDR3 length equals 12 residues. Trimming took 7 bases from V and 9 from J; bases not matched to a gene: 5. The CDR3, as DNA: TGTGCCAGCAAGCCAGGGGGCAGTGAGCAGTTCTTC. It is translated as CASKPGGSEQFF.

The table lists this clonotype with a few counts. The chain recombines TRBV12-3 or TRBV12-4 with TRBJ2-5; 10 bases line up with TRBD2. With V trimmed by 6 bases and J by 2 bases, 3 bases remained unmatched. This CDR3 contains 14 residues. CDR3 bases: TGTGCCAGCAGGCCAGCGGGGGGGCAAGAGACCCAGTACTTC. Translating it yields CASRPAGGQETQYF.